Each of the 16 T cell receptor beta chains below was sequenced from the same sample in a study of blood T cell repertoires in COVID-19. Sequencing was performed with immunoSEQ multiplex PCR; in TCRdb, only in-frame clones are kept and a portion is missing. There are about 280,000 clones in the sample; 88% occur only once, and approximately 2% lies in the top ten. Sequences were obtained from PBMCs or T cells enriched from blood (not recorded which). The receptors stem from a woman between 55 and 75 years old in a cohort exposed to, infected with or recovered from COVID-19 (not recorded which).

The chain is built from TRBV5-4 and TRBJ2-2; 9 bases align to TRBD1. From germline, CDR1 is SGHNT and CDR2 YYREEE (reference sequence). CDR3 length: 16 amino acids. Trimming removed 4 bases from V and 6 bases from J; junction bases left unmatched: 10. CDR3 in DNA: TGTGCCAGCAGCCCGGGACAGGGAAGGGGGGCCGGGGAGCTGTTTTTT. This encodes CASSPGQGRGAGELFF.

The V call is TRBV5-1, the J call TRBJ1-4; weak D call: TRBD1 (5 bases). V was shortened by 0 bases and J by 8 bases, with 14 bases between the two germline ends. Germline loops: CDR1 SGHRS, CDR2 YFSETQ. The CDR3 totals 15 residues. The CDR3 coding sequence is TGCGCCAGCAGCTTGGCCCAGGACCCAGGGGAAAAACTGTTTTTT. This gives the protein CASSLAQDPGEKLFF.

The gene calls are TRBV29-1 and TRBJ1-2; 7 bases are a match to TRBD1. This CDR3 has 14 residues. Germline lookup yields CDR1 SQVTM and CDR2 ANQGSEA. Trimming at V came to 4 bases and at J to 2 bases, leaving 7 bases not matched to a gene. CDR3 in amino acids: CSVGRGKRNYGYTF. The CDR3 coding sequence is TGCAGCGTTGGCAGGGGGAAAAGGAACTATGGCTACACCTTC.

The rearrangement uses TRBV9 and TRBJ2-3; 9 nucleotides line up with TRBD2. The CDR3 extends over 16 amino acids. Germline CDR1 reads SGDLS; CDR2 reads YYNGEE. V gave up 0 bases and J gave up 1 base; unmatched junction bases: 3. The CDR3 loop reads CASSVAASGGTDTQYF. In DNA, the CDR3 is TGTGCCAGCAGCGTAGCTGCTAGCGGGGGCACAGATACGCAGTATTTT.

The rearrangement joins TRBV6-5 to TRBJ2-7, with D possibly TRBD2 on 6 matching bases. The germline V and J ends were trimmed by 5 bases and 4 bases, with 9 bases remaining between them. This CDR3 has 12 residues. CDR1 is MNHEY and CDR2 is SVGAGI in the germline V gene. The CDR3 reads CASSRGKYEQYF. The CDR3 nucleotides are TGTGCCAGCAGTCGCGGGAAGTACGAGCAGTACTTC.

The chain couples TRBV30 to TRBJ2-5, with D maybe TRBD1 (5 bases). The CDR3 length is 14 residues. Trimming stripped 0 bases from V and 7 bases from J, with 15 bases between. From germline, CDR1 is GTSNPN and CDR2 SVGIG (reference sequence). The CDR3 spells CAWSVGHTRGTQYF. The CDR3 DNA is TGTGCCTGGAGTGTAGGACACACCAGAGGGACCCAGTACTTC.

V and J are TRBV27 and TRBJ2-7; 7 bases match TRBD2. CDR1 and CDR2 from the germline V gene are MNHEY and SMNVEV (reference sequence). J gave up 3 bases and V 0 bases, and 5 bases lay outside the gene matches. The CDR3 spans 15 residues. For the CDR3, the DNA is TGTGCCAGCAGTTTATCGGCGGGAGTCGGCTACGAGCAGTACTTC. This codes for CASSLSAGVGYEQYF.

V is TRBV6-5 and J is TRBJ2-7; 7 positions match TRBD1. Unmatched junction bases numbered 3, after V lost 2 bases and J lost 2 bases. CDR1 is MNHEY and CDR2 is SVGAGI in the germline V gene. The CDR3 consists of 14 residues. The chain's CDR3 is CASSYEGGPYEQYF. Here the CDR3 DNA reads TGTGCCAGCAGTTACGAAGGGGGCCCCTACGAGCAGTACTTC.

The V call is TRBV2, the J call TRBJ1-2; TRBD1 is a possible D gene (6 bases). V lost 7 bases and J 4 bases, leaving 19 bases between the germline ends. The CDR3 is 15 amino acids. Germline V gene sequence: CDR1 SNHLY, CDR2 FYNNEI. In DNA form, the CDR3 reads TGTGCCAGCACTAATCTGGGGGCGACGGGCTATGGCTACACCTTC. It translates to CASTNLGATGYGYTF.

This chain connects TRBV6-6 to TRBJ2-1, with TRBD2 matching over 16 bases. Trimming at V came to 6 bases and at J to 10 bases, leaving 6 bases not matched to a gene. The CDR3 length is 15 residues. The V gene's germline CDR1 is MNHNY and CDR2 SVGAGI (reference sequence). CDR3 sequence: CASRGLAGGPREQFF. The DNA for the CDR3 is TGTGCCAGCAGGGGACTAGCGGGAGGGCCCCGGGAGCAGTTCTTC.

The chain has TRBV2 and TRBJ1-3; D might be TRBD1 (5 bases). Germline CDR1 reads SNHLY; CDR2 reads FYNNEI. Trimming left V 4 bases short and J 3 bases short, with 7 bases between. The CDR3 totals 13 residues. In DNA, the CDR3 is TGTGCCAGCAGTGGGGGGGGTGGAAACACCATATATTTT. Translated, it gives CASSGGGGNTIYF.

This clone was picked up many times. The V gene is TRBV5-1, the J gene TRBJ2-5; TRBD1 aligns across 9 bases. V shed 4 bases and J 9 bases; nucleotides not matched to a gene: 7. This CDR3 has 13 amino acids. Germline-derived CDR1 and CDR2 are SGHRS and YFSETQ. The CDR3: CASSRTGEAAQYF. CDR3 nucleotides: TGCGCCAGCAGCCGGACAGGGGAGGCGGCCCAGTACTTC.

This clone was found once. Here the CDR3 reads CASSQEPGGSYNEQFF. The CDR3 coding sequence is TGCGCCAGCAGCCAAGAACCGGGAGGCTCCTACAATGAGCAGTTCTTC. The chain links TRBV4-3 to TRBJ2-1, with 7 bases lining up with TRBD2. The germline CDR1 and CDR2 sequences are LGHNA and YSLEER. The CDR3 extends over 16 amino acids. The J segment lost 0 bases and the V segment lost 0 bases, leaving 2 bases of the junction unmatched.

This clone turned up a few times. The rearrangement uses TRBV7-2 and TRBJ2-1; 10 bases are a match to TRBD2. Germline lookup yields CDR1 SGHTA and CDR2 FQGNSA. The junction had 16 bases not matched to a gene; V was cut back by 2 bases and J by 9 bases. This CDR3 contains 18 residues. The CDR3 here is CASSLPRLPSGRGGEQFF. Here the CDR3 DNA reads TGTGCCAGCAGCTTACCTCGCCTACCTAGCGGGAGAGGGGGTGAGCAGTTCTTC.

CDR3 region: CATKGQVHSNQPQHF. In DNA, the CDR3 is TGTGCCACTAAAGGACAGGTCCATAGCAATCAGCCCCAGCATTTT. The V call is TRBV19, the J call TRBJ1-5, with TRBD1 matching over 7 bases. Unmatched junction bases numbered 9, after V lost 10 bases and J lost 0 bases. Looked up from germline, CDR1 is LNHDA and CDR2 is SQIVND (reference sequence). The CDR3 is made up of 15 amino acids.

The CDR3 loop is CASNDRRTNEKLFF. Here the CDR3 DNA reads TGTGCCAGTAATGACAGGCGCACTAATGAAAAACTGTTTTTT. The genes are TRBV19 and TRBJ1-4, with D tentatively TRBD1 (6 bases). V was pared by 7 bases and J by 2 bases, with 11 bases between. Per the germline V gene, CDR1 is LNHDA and CDR2 is SQIVND (reference sequence). The CDR3 consists of 14 residues.